Below are 20 T cell receptor beta chains sequenced from a single sample in a study of blood T cell repertoires in COVID-19. TCRdb's table, derived via immunoSEQ multiplex PCR, lists solely in-frame clones and lacks some. Here the sample spans some 76,000 clones, about nine tenths being singletons. Sequenced material: peripheral blood. These receptor sequences come from a man at least 80 years old in a cohort sampled during active COVID-19.

The chain couples TRBV4-1 to TRBJ2-7; the D is unclear. CDR3 size: 13 residues. V lost 0 bases to trimming and J lost 4 bases, with 7 bases between them. CDR1 and CDR2 (germline): MGHRA, YSYEKL. As DNA, the CDR3 is TGCGCCAGCAGCCAAGAGCCGGGTTACGAGCAGTACGTC. It translates to CASSQEPGYEQYV.

The chain joins TRBV3-1 (or the pseudogene TRBV3-2) to TRBJ2-7; TRBD1 agrees at 7 bases. V trimming: 2 bases; J trimming: 6 bases; junction bases outside the gene matches: 7. CDR1 is LGHDT and CDR2 is YNNKEL in the germline V gene (reference sequence). The CDR3 length is 14 residues. The CDR3 region is CASSQPGQSSEQYF. The CDR3 DNA follows: TGTGCCAGCAGCCAACCGGGACAGAGCAGCGAGCAGTACTTC.

CDR3 coding DNA: TGTGCCACATTGCTAGGGACTCCCTCCACCCGATACAATGAGCAGTTCTTC. This gives the protein CATLLGTPSTRYNEQFF. The chain recombines TRBV10-3 with TRBJ2-1, with D perhaps matching TRBD2 (6 bases). This CDR3 has 17 residues. From germline, CDR1 is ENHRY and CDR2 SYGVKD. Trimming took 10 bases from V and 4 from J, leaving 26 bases between them.

The chain has TRBV5-1 and TRBJ1-4, with D hard to call. CDR3 length: 15 amino acids. V shed 1 base and J shed 5 bases, with 12 bases lying between them. Germline lookup yields CDR1 SGHRS and CDR2 YFSETQ. In DNA form, the CDR3 reads TGCGCCAGCAGCTTGCGAGGAGGGTTCAATGAAAAACTGTTTTTT. It encodes CASSLRGGFNEKLFF.

V is TRBV24-1 and J is TRBJ2-3; 9 positions agree with TRBD1. J was trimmed by 6 bases and V by 2 bases; bases with no gene match: 8. The germline gives CDR1 KGHDR, CDR2 SFDVKD. CDR3 length equals 16 residues. The CDR3 loop reads CATSDWGTGLVDTQYF. In nucleotides, the CDR3 is TGTGCCACCAGTGATTGGGGGACAGGGTTAGTTGATACGCAGTATTTT.

V and J are TRBV7-2 and TRBJ1-1; D is undetermined. Germline CDR1 and CDR2: SGHTA and FQGNSA. The CDR3 is 14 residues long. V gave up 2 bases and J gave up 1 base, with 8 bases separating them. The CDR3 DNA reads as TGTGCCAGCAGCTTAAAGCATAGGAACACTGAAGCTTTCTTT. This codes for CASSLKHRNTEAFF.

This clone was counted once. The V and J genes are TRBV5-8 and TRBJ1-1; 7 bases fit TRBD1. The CDR3 spans 15 residues. The germline gives CDR1 SGHTS, CDR2 YDEGEE. V was pared by 3 bases and J by 7 bases, with 12 bases of the junction left unmatched. CDR3 sequence reads: CASSSNLRGRDEAFF. The CDR3 nucleotides read TGTGCCAGCAGCTCGAATCTGAGGGGGCGGGATGAAGCTTTCTTT. Complete variable domain (other parts from reference TRBV5-8 and TRBJ1-1): EAGVTQSPTHLIKTRGQQATLRCSPISGHTSVYWYQQALGLGLQFLLWYDEGEERNRGNFPPRFSGRQFPNYSSELNVNALELEDSALYLCASSSNLRGRDEAFFGQGTRLTVV.

V is TRBV24-1 and J is TRBJ2-3, with D maybe TRBD2 (6 bases). Trimming stripped 4 bases from V and 2 bases from J, with 12 bases between. The CDR3 loop spans 15 amino acids. Germline CDR1 reads KGHDR; CDR2 reads SFDVKD. CDR3 DNA: TGTGCCACCAGTGACTCTGCGGGGCCCACAGATACGCAGTATTTT. Translated: CATSDSAGPTDTQYF.

The chain uses TRBV7-2 and TRBJ2-7, with 7 bases that match TRBD2. In germline, CDR1 is SGHTA, CDR2 FQGNSA. This CDR3 has 17 amino acids. The ends lost 4 bases at V and 0 bases at J; junction bases unmatched: 12. The CDR3 reads CASSSFLAGDFSYEQYF. Here the CDR3 DNA reads TGTGCCAGCAGCTCATTCTTGGCGGGGGATTTCTCCTACGAGCAGTACTTC. Full variable domain (rest looked up from reference TRBV7-2 and TRBJ2-7): GAGVSQSPSNKVTEKGKDVELRCDPISGHTALYWYRQSLGQGLEFLIYFQGNSAPDKSGLPSDRFSAERTGGSVSTLTIQRTQQEDSAVYLCASSSFLAGDFSYEQYFGPGTRLTVT.

This chain connects TRBV18 to TRBJ2-3; 8 positions match TRBD2. This CDR3 comprises 16 residues. Trimming cost V 3 bases and J 2 bases; bases outside gene matches: 7. Germline-derived CDR1 and CDR2 are KGHSH and LQKENI. DNA of the CDR3: TGTGCCAGCTCACCGTCAGCGGGGGAGCTCACAGATACGCAGTATTTT. As protein: CASSPSAGELTDTQYF. Full variable domain (remainder filled in from reference TRBV18 and TRBJ2-3): NAGVMQNPRHLVRRRGQEARLRCSPMKGHSHVYWYRQLPEEGLKFMVYLQKENIIDESGMPKERFSAEFPKEGPSILRIQQVVRGDSAAYFCASSPSAGELTDTQYFGPGTRLTVL.

This chain links TRBV6-5 with TRBJ1-2; no firm D call. V lost 2 bases and J lost 8, with 9 bases in between. Germline CDR1 is MNHEY and CDR2 is SVGAGI. The CDR3 is made up of 12 amino acids. The CDR3 reads CASSYGGVGYTF. CDR3 in DNA: TGTGCCAGCAGTTACGGCGGGGTCGGCTACACCTTC.

The chain employs TRBV5-1 and TRBJ2-2; 9 nucleotides align to TRBD1. Germline assignment: CDR1 SGHRS and CDR2 YFSETQ. The CDR3 runs 17 residues. J lost 0 bases, V lost 4 bases, and 7 bases had no gene match. The CDR3 spells CASSSGTGSSNTGELFF. The CDR3 coding sequence is TGCGCCAGCAGCAGCGGGACAGGGAGTTCGAACACCGGGGAGCTGTTTTTT. Complete variable domain (other parts from reference TRBV5-1 and TRBJ2-2): KAGVTQTPRYLIKTRGQQVTLSCSPISGHRSVSWYQQTPGQGLQFLFEYFSETQRNKGNFPGRFSGRQFSNSRSEMNVSTLELGDSALYLCASSSGTGSSNTGELFFGEGSRLTVL.

The chain combines TRBV10-2 with TRBJ1-5; the D is unclear. Between the trimmed V and J ends, which lost 6 bases and 0 bases, there was a span of 12 bases. The CDR3 loop spans 15 amino acids. Per the germline V gene, CDR1 is WSHSY and CDR2 is SAAADI. Here the CDR3 DNA reads TGCGCCAGCAGCTGGGGAGGGTCTAGCAATCAGCCCCAGCATTTT. Its translation is CASSWGGSSNQPQHF.

The rearrangement joins TRBV19 to TRBJ1-2; D might be TRBD1 (6 bases). CDR1 is LNHDA and CDR2 is SQIVND in the germline V gene (reference sequence). V shed 9 bases and J shed 4 bases, with 12 bases lying between them. There are 12 residues in the CDR3. The chain's CDR3 is CASRDTRYGYTF. The CDR3 nucleotides are TGTGCCAGCAGGGACACCCGCTATGGCTACACCTTC.

This sequence joins TRBV7-2 and TRBJ2-1, with TRBD1 as a possible D gene (8 bases). Per germline, CDR1 SGHTA and CDR2 FQGNSA. The CDR3 has 15 residues. Trimming cost V 2 bases and J 9 bases, with 17 bases left between them. The CDR3 coding sequence is TGTGCCAGCAGCTTACAACAGGGGGGGCCAGGTGAGCAGTTCTTC. As protein: CASSLQQGGPGEQFF.

CDR3 coding DNA: TGTGCCAGCAGCCCGGACGGGGATCGTGAAGCTTTCTTT. Protein: CASSPDGDREAFF. The chain combines TRBV5-5 with TRBJ1-1; D not certain. Looked up from germline, CDR1 is SGHKS and CDR2 is YYEKEE (reference sequence). Trimming took off 4 bases at V and 7 bases at J, with 14 bases between the two ends. The CDR3 has 13 amino acids.

V gene TRBV2 combines with J gene TRBJ2-5; 7 nucleotides align to TRBD2. Germline CDR1 is SNHLY and CDR2 is FYNNEI. The CDR3 length is 16 residues. V lost 5 bases, J lost 2 bases, and 11 bases stayed unmatched. CDR3 residues: CASSPKPGLQQETQYF. As DNA, the CDR3 is TGTGCCAGCAGTCCCAAGCCGGGACTACAACAAGAGACCCAGTACTTC.

V gene TRBV6-6 combines with J gene TRBJ2-1; D might be TRBD2 (5 bases). V dropped 6 bases and J dropped 6 bases, with 15 bases sitting between them. This CDR3 is 14 amino acids long. CDR1 is MNHNY and CDR2 is SVGAGI in the germline V gene (reference sequence). This chain's CDR3 is CASRGSGRGNEQFF. CDR3 in DNA: TGTGCCAGCAGAGGTAGTGGGAGAGGCAATGAGCAGTTCTTC.

The rearrangement links TRBV7-2 to TRBJ2-7, with 14 nucleotides matching TRBD2. CDR1 SGHTA and CDR2 FQGNSA come from the germline V gene. This CDR3 region has 17 residues. V shed 2 bases and J 0 bases; nucleotides not matched to a gene: 3. The CDR3 coding sequence is TGTGCCAGCAGCTTACGGACTAGCGGGGGGTCCTCCTACGAGCAGTACTTC. Amino acid sequence: CASSLRTSGGSSYEQYF.

The rearrangement joins TRBV6-1 to TRBJ1-1; D unresolved. The CDR3 loop spans 14 amino acids. The germline gives CDR1 MNHNS, CDR2 SASEGT. V was pared by 2 bases and J by 3 bases, with 10 bases between. CDR3 protein: CASSESRRDTEAFF. The CDR3 DNA sequence: TGTGCCAGCAGTGAATCCCGACGGGACACTGAAGCTTTCTTT.